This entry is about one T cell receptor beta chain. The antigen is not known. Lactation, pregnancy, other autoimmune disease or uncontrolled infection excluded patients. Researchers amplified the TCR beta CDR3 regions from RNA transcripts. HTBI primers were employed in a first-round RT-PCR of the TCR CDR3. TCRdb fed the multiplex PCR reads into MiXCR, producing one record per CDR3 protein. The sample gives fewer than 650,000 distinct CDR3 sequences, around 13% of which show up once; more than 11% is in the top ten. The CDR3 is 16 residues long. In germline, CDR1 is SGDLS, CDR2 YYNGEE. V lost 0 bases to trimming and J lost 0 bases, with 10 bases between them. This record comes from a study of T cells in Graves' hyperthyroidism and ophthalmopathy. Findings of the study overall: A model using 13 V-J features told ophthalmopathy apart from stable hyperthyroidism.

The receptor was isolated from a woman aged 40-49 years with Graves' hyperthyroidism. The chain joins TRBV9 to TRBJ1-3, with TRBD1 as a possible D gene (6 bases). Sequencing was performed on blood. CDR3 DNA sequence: TGTGCCAGCAGCGTAGCTTGGACAGCCTCTGGAAACACCATATATTTT. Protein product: CASSVAWTASGNTIYF.